This T cell receptor (beta chain) derives from a study of shared clonotypes between healthy human individuals. Assay used: immunoSEQ multiplex PCR; TCRdb lists only in-frame clones, some missing. In the table there are 2 million to 2.5 million clones, nearly 97% of which are singletons. The source is a man aged 18-30 years in good health. Sequencing was done on a sample of naive CD4+ T cells sorted from blood. Specified subset: CD45RA+ positively selected.

The CDR3 here is CAWTGTYQNIQYF. The CDR3 DNA reads TGTGCCTGGACAGGGACATATCAAAACATTCAGTACTTC. The chain has TRBV30 and TRBJ2-4; a weak D match, TRBD1 (6 bases). The CDR3 contains 13 residues. The V and J ends lost 4 bases and 5 bases respectively, with 12 bases between them. CDR1 is GTSNPN and CDR2 is SVGIG in the germline V gene (reference sequence).